The present TCR beta chain was sequenced within a study of CD8 T cells in Susac syndrome. TCR beta from blood CD8+ and CD4+ T cells was sequenced. Control patients had untreated stable or active relapsing-remitting multiple sclerosis by revised McDonald criteria. CD8+ and CD4+ T cells were negatively isolated; TEMRA cells were FACS-enriched. Random hexamers were used to reverse transcribe an amount of roughly 0.5 to 1 ug RNA. The immunoSEQ assay covered 54 Vbeta and 13 Jbeta segments for CDR3. TCRdb passed the immunoSEQ multiplex PCR reads through MiXCR, listing each CDR3 protein once. The data hold roughly 120,000 distinct CDR3 sequences, with just over 90% observed a single time. The CDR3 consists of 13 residues. The germline V gene encodes CDR1 SGDLS and CDR2 YYNGEE. Trimming removed 0 bases from V and 6 bases from J, with 7 bases in between.

Sequencing was performed on CD8+ T cells from PBMCs. The TCR sequence derives from a human donor with multiple sclerosis. The chain couples TRBV9 to TRBJ2-1; D not certain. The CDR3 bases are TGTGCCAGCAGCGTAGATGCCGGCAATGAGCAGTTCTTC. Encoded protein: CASSVDAGNEQFF.